Below, 14 T cell receptor beta chains from the same sample are listed, as sequenced in a study of blood T cell repertoires in COVID-19. Sequenced by immunoSEQ multiplex PCR; TCRdb stores in-frame clones only, minus some. The sample has about 240,000 clones; 85% to 90% are singletons. The sequencing input was peripheral blood. The receptor set was obtained from a woman aged 45-60 years with COVID-19, enrolled during active disease.

V and J are TRBV7-6 and TRBJ1-1, with D possibly being TRBD1 (6 bases). Germline loops: CDR1 SGHVS, CDR2 FNYEAQ. This CDR3 is built from 16 residues. V dropped 5 bases and J dropped 4 bases, with 20 bases sitting between them. The CDR3 DNA sequence: TGTGCCAGCAGCCCTGGGTCACAGGGTCCGGGCACTGAAGCTTTCTTT. Its protein is CASSPGSQGPGTEAFF.

This chain joins TRBV28 and TRBJ1-3, with TRBD1 matching 11 bases. Germline assignment: CDR1 MDHEN and CDR2 SYDVKM. V gave up 5 bases and J gave up 0 bases; unmatched junction bases: 15. The CDR3 covers 20 residues. The CDR3 loop is CASSLSLGQGVRFSGNTIYF. In nucleotides, the CDR3 is TGTGCCAGCAGTCTAAGTTTGGGACAGGGGGTGCGTTTCTCTGGAAACACCATATATTTT.

V gene TRBV7-2 combines with J gene TRBJ2-1; TRBD2 matches 8 bases. There are 16 residues in the CDR3. Germline V gene data show CDR1 as SGHTA and CDR2 as FQGNSA. V was pared by 1 base and J by 6 bases, with 8 bases of the junction left unmatched. Here the CDR3 reads CASSLVGVSGVNEQFF. Written as DNA, the CDR3 is TGTGCCAGCAGCTTAGTAGGCGTTAGCGGGGTCAATGAGCAGTTCTTC.

The chain uses TRBV6-6 and TRBJ1-1, with 11 bases identical to TRBD1. CDR1 is MNHNY, CDR2 SVGAGI, per germline (reference sequence). CDR3 size: 17 residues. The ends lost 5 bases at V and 2 bases at J; junction bases unmatched: 10. CDR3 region: CASSRPGTGGPNTEAFF. CDR3 bases: TGTGCCAGCAGTCGACCCGGGACAGGGGGACCAAACACTGAAGCTTTCTTT.

The rearrangement joins TRBV11-1 to TRBJ1-1; D might be TRBD1 (5 bases). CDR3 length: 14 amino acids. CDR1 is SGHAT and CDR2 is FQDESV in the germline V gene (reference sequence). V was shortened by 4 bases and J by 1 base, with 10 bases between the two germline ends. CDR3 in DNA: TGTGCCAGCAGCTACGGACACGCGAACACTGAAGCTTTCTTT. It specifies CASSYGHANTEAFF.

Only a few counts were recorded for this clone. This chain joins TRBV27 and TRBJ1-6; D possibly corresponds to TRBD1 (5 bases). The CDR3 runs to 17 residues. V lost 5 bases and J lost 0, with 14 bases in between. Germline V gene lookup returns CDR1 MNHEY and CDR2 SMNVEV (reference sequence). For the CDR3, the DNA is TGTGCCAGCAGTCCCGGGACTTCAAGCTCCTATAATTCACCCCTCCACTTT. Amino acids: CASSPGTSSSYNSPLHF.

The chain recombines TRBV19 with TRBJ2-1, with 11 bases lining up with TRBD1. CDR1 and CDR2 from the germline V gene are LNHDA and SQIVND (reference sequence). J gave up 8 bases and V 10 bases, and 13 bases lay outside the gene matches. The CDR3 extends over 15 amino acids. The CDR3 sequence is CATQSPGQGVYEQFF. As DNA, the CDR3 is TGTGCCACCCAAAGCCCGGGACAGGGGGTCTATGAGCAGTTCTTC.

The chain links TRBV5-1 to TRBJ1-1; possible D gene TRBD1, 6 bases. This CDR3 is built from 15 residues. Germline-derived CDR1 and CDR2 are SGHRS and YFSETQ. V was pared by 3 bases and J by 4 bases, with 16 bases between. In DNA, the CDR3 is TGCGCCAGCAGCTCGTCTACAGGGCGTGGCACTGAAGCTTTCTTT. Translating gives CASSSSTGRGTEAFF. Full variable domain (rest looked up from reference TRBV5-1 and TRBJ1-1): KAGVTQTPRYLIKTRGQQVTLSCSPISGHRSVSWYQQTPGQGLQFLFEYFSETQRNKGNFPGRFSGRQFSNSRSEMNVSTLELGDSALYLCASSSSTGRGTEAFFGQGTRLTVV.

V and J are TRBV5-4 and TRBJ1-5; TRBD1 aligns across 9 bases. In germline, CDR1 is SGHNT, CDR2 YYREEE (reference sequence). CDR3 length: 14 residues. Losses at the gene ends were 4 bases for V and 6 bases for J; bases not matched to a gene: 5. The CDR3 reads CASSEDRGVQPQHF. As DNA, the CDR3 is TGTGCCAGCAGCGAGGACAGGGGAGTTCAGCCCCAGCATTTT.

This clone has a handful of counts. This chain connects TRBV5-1 to TRBJ2-1; 12 bases map to TRBD2. Germline CDR1 SGHRS, CDR2 YFSETQ. CDR3 length: 16 residues. The ends lost 3 bases at V and 9 bases at J; junction bases unmatched: 10. The CDR3 sequence is CASSSAPSGGVSEQFF. The DNA for the CDR3 is TGCGCCAGCAGCTCTGCTCCTAGCGGGGGGGTGAGTGAGCAGTTCTTC. Full variable domain (missing parts from reference TRBV5-1 and TRBJ2-1): KAGVTQTPRYLIKTRGQQVTLSCSPISGHRSVSWYQQTPGQGLQFLFEYFSETQRNKGNFPGRFSGRQFSNSRSEMNVSTLELGDSALYLCASSSAPSGGVSEQFFGPGTRLTVL.

The genes are TRBV5-6 and TRBJ2-2; TRBD1 is a possible D gene (6 bases). V was clipped by 3 bases and J by 9 bases, with 18 bases between them. Germline loops: CDR1 SGHDT, CDR2 YYEEEE. The CDR3 is made up of 15 amino acids. The CDR3 loop is CASSSGTMRGRELFF. CDR3 nucleotide sequence: TGTGCCAGCAGCTCCGGGACAATGCGAGGTCGGGAGCTGTTTTTT.

J is TRBJ1-2 and V is TRBV6-5; 7 bases are a match to TRBD1. Germline values: CDR1 MNHEY, CDR2 SVGAGI. This CDR3 region has 14 residues. V was clipped by 11 bases and J by 1 base; unmatched bases: 10. The CDR3 reads CAYRGQDFNYGYTF. For the CDR3, the DNA is TGTGCCTACCGTGGACAGGACTTTAACTATGGCTACACCTTC.

The chain has TRBV10-3 and TRBJ2-7; D is uncertain. V lost 0 bases and J lost 6, with 6 bases in between. Germline CDR1 is ENHRY and CDR2 is SYGVKD. This CDR3 has 12 residues. The CDR3 sequence is CAISESRSEQYF. As DNA, the CDR3 is TGTGCCATCAGTGAGTCGAGAAGCGAGCAGTACTTC.

The chain joins TRBV2 to TRBJ2-4; 9 bases fit TRBD1. Germline assignment: CDR1 SNHLY and CDR2 FYNNEI. The CDR3 is 17 residues long. The ends lost 5 bases at V and 2 bases at J; junction bases unmatched: 10. The CDR3 region has the DNA TGTGCCAGCAGTTTCCTGCCGGGACAGGGACCCAAAAACATTCAGTACTTC. It is translated as CASSFLPGQGPKNIQYF.